The T cell receptor beta chain under discussion was sequenced for a study of CD4+ T cells in melanoma. Germline values: CDR1 GTSNPN, CDR2 SVGIG (reference sequence). V lost 2 bases to trimming and J lost 4 bases, with 9 bases between them. The CDR3 consists of 13 residues. Here immunoSEQ multiplex PCR was the method, and the copy in TCRdb shows in-frame clones only, minus some. The table has over 8,000 clones, approximately 70% seen once; the top ten hold 16%. In regard to this clone: The antigen is undetermined.

Points from the study as a whole: Neoantigen-specific CD4+ T cells in melanoma reportedly had diverse differentiation states. CD8+ T cell, macrophage and B cell function reportedly correlated with neoantigen-specific CD4+ T cells.

V and J are TRBV30 and TRBJ1-5, with D unresolved. The sequence was obtained from a human donor with melanoma. The sample consisted of cells from a culture (not recorded whether cultured in vitro). The chain's CDR3 is CAWSFRENQPQHF. In DNA form, the CDR3 reads TGTGCCTGGAGTTTTCGGGAGAATCAGCCCCAGCATTTT.